The clone carrying this T cell receptor beta chain was found once. These data are taken from a study of shared T cell receptors in the human thymus. Clones were sequenced by immunoSEQ multiplex PCR, and TCRdb holds only the in-frame ones, with some missing. This table holds roughly 710,000 clones, approximately 83% found once. V was pared by 9 bases and J by 5 bases, with 12 bases of the junction left unmatched. Per the germline V gene, CDR1 is LNHDA and CDR2 is SQIVND (reference sequence). The CDR3 runs 15 residues. These data were also filed under a second study, of human thymus T cells.

The V gene is TRBV19, the J gene TRBJ2-1; 8 bases are shared with TRBD1. Input material: thymocytes. This receptor was identified in a girl under three years old with a congenital heart defect. CDR3 residues: CASSLRDRRDNEQFF. The CDR3 DNA is TGTGCCAGCTCACTCCGGGACAGGAGAGACAATGAGCAGTTCTTC.